Below, 31 T cell receptor beta chains from the same sample are listed, as sequenced in a study of metastatic and nonmetastatic thyroid tumors. No treatment of any kind had been given to any patient before thyroid surgery. Through MiXCR, TCRdb re-clonotyped the PCR reads. The sample contains about 17,000 clones, 20% to 30% of which appear only once. The sample consisted of tumor tissue. The receptors shown here come from a female donor with papillary thyroid cancer or a benign thyroid nodule (not recorded which). Some clones in this sample may be carry-over from other donors' samples.

J is TRBJ2-1 and V is TRBV20-1; D possibly uses TRBD1 or TRBD2 (6 bases each). Trimming took off 1 base at V and 12 bases at J, with 13 bases between the two ends. Germline CDR1 and CDR2: DFQATT and SNEGSKA (reference sequence). The CDR3 consists of 12 residues. The CDR3 coding sequence is TGCAGTGCTAGAGGGGGGGCCAGTGGGCAGTTCTTC. Amino acid sequence: CSARGGASGQFF.

This clone has just a few counts. This chain joins TRBV6-2 or TRBV6-3 and TRBJ2-7; 13 positions agree with TRBD2. V was clipped by 5 bases and J by 2 bases; unmatched bases: 9. Germline V gene data show CDR1 as MNHEY and CDR2 as SVGEGT. The length of the CDR3 is 17 residues. CDR3 sequence reads: CASSRPRTSGRTYEQYF. The CDR3 DNA reads TGTGCCAGCAGTCGACCGCGGACTAGCGGGAGAACCTACGAGCAGTACTTC.

By share, this clone ranks as medium-sized. A read error may produce the germline difference seen at one junction end. V usage is TRBV10-3 and J usage is TRBJ1-1; D possibly corresponds to TRBD1 (6 bases). Germline lookup yields CDR1 ENHRY and CDR2 SYGVKD. The CDR3 runs to 16 residues. The CDR3 region has the DNA TGTGCCACCAGTCATTCAGGGGAAAGGGTGAACACTGAAGCTTTCTTT. Its protein product is CATSHSGERVNTEAFF.

This clone has ten or more counts. The V and J genes are TRBV9 and TRBJ2-3; D is undetermined. V was clipped by 0 bases and J by 3 bases, with 8 bases between them. Germline V gene sequence: CDR1 SGDLS, CDR2 YYNGEE. The CDR3 length is 14 residues. The CDR3 nucleotides read TGTGCCAGCAGCGTAGGTTTTACAACAGATACGCAGTATTTT. This codes for CASSVGFTTDTQYF.

The sample holds a few counts of this clone. The same CDR3 is also encoded by other DNA sequences in this sample. The chain joins TRBV6-1 to TRBJ2-1; 14 nucleotides line up with TRBD2. Germline trimming cut 4 bases from V and 10 bases from J; bases unmatched to any gene: 9. The length of the CDR3 is 16 residues. Germline-derived CDR1 and CDR2 are MNHNS and SASEGT. The CDR3: CASSGGTSGSLKEQFF. In DNA, the CDR3 is TGTGCCAGCAGTGGGGGGACTAGCGGGAGTCTTAAGGAGCAGTTCTTC.

The V and J genes are TRBV12-3 or TRBV12-4 and TRBJ1-2; D gene unclear. This CDR3 has 11 residues. V gave up 5 bases and J gave up 8 bases, with 9 bases separating them. CDR3 bases: TGTGCCAGCAGTCGAGGGTGGGGCTACACCTTC. Amino acid sequence: CASSRGWGYTF.

This clone is medium-sized in the sample. The J gene is TRBJ2-7, the V gene TRBV6-1; 7 nucleotides agree with TRBD2. The V gene end was trimmed by 3 bases and the J gene end by 1 base; junction bases not matched to a gene: 6. The CDR3 has 15 amino acids. CDR1 and CDR2 from the germline V gene are MNHNS and SASEGT. The CDR3 sequence: CASSEGGTASYEQYF. For the CDR3, the DNA is TGTGCCAGCAGTGAGGGGGGGACCGCATCCTACGAGCAGTACTTC.

Comment on this clone: This may be a read error, as it is one base from a much larger clone. Distinct nucleotide sequences in the sample also encode this CDR3. This sequence joins TRBV10-2 and TRBJ2-3, with 12 positions matching TRBD2. The CDR3 covers 17 residues. CDR1 is WSHSY and CDR2 is SAAADI in the germline V gene. V shed 6 bases and J 2 bases; nucleotides not matched to a gene: 9. CDR3 coding DNA: TGCGCCAGCAGCACTAGCGGGGGGCGACCACTCACAGATACGCAGTATTTT. This translates into CASSTSGGRPLTDTQYF.

This rearrangement joins TRBV20-1 to TRBJ2-6; D possibly corresponds to TRBD1 (6 bases). The V gene lost 1 base and the J gene lost 0 bases, with 13 bases spanning the gap. The CDR3 runs to 17 residues. Germline V gene sequence: CDR1 DFQATT, CDR2 SNEGSKA (reference sequence). The CDR3 reads CSARATGSLSGANVLTF. CDR3 DNA sequence: TGCAGTGCTAGAGCAACAGGGTCCCTCTCTGGGGCCAACGTCCTGACTTTC.

The rearrangement joins TRBV28 to TRBJ2-7; TRBD2 matches 7 bases. V dropped 7 bases and J dropped 6; count of bases not matched to a gene: 9. The germline V gene has CDR1 MDHEN and CDR2 SYDVKM. This CDR3 has 13 residues. CDR3 DNA sequence: TGTGCCAGCACCGGGGGGAGTAGAGGCGAGCAGTACTTC. Its translation is CASTGGSRGEQYF. Based on the CDR3 plus reference TRBV28 and TRBJ2-7, the full variable domain is DVKVTQSSRYLVKRTGEKVFLECVQDMDHENMFWYRQDPGLGLRLIYFSYDVKMKEKGDIPEGYSVSREKKERFSLILESASTNQTSMYLCASTGGSRGEQYFGPGTRLTVT.

There are a few counts of this clone. The chain is built from TRBV20-1 and TRBJ2-7, with TRBD1 as a possible D gene (5 bases). This CDR3 contains 19 residues. Looked up from germline, CDR1 is DFQATT and CDR2 is SNEGSKA (reference sequence). V was clipped by 3 bases and J by 1 base, with 28 bases between them. The CDR3: CSASLLVDQGPIGSYEQYF. The CDR3, as DNA: TGCAGTGCTAGTCTTTTGGTAGATCAGGGCCCTATCGGGTCCTACGAGCAGTACTTC.

As for this clone: This clone may be a read error of a much larger clone one base away. The chain couples TRBV20-1 to TRBJ2-6; weak D call: TRBD1 (6 bases). The CDR3 is 17 amino acids. The germline V gene encodes CDR1 DFQATT and CDR2 SNEGSKA (reference sequence). CDR3 DNA sequence: TGCAGTGCTAACGTACAGGGAAGAAGCTCTTGGGCCAACGTCCTGACTTTC. It translates to CSANVQGRSSWANVLTF.

The J gene is TRBJ1-1, the V gene TRBV7-6; 7 bases align to TRBD1. Germline CDR1 is SGHVS and CDR2 is FNYEAQ. The CDR3 has 17 amino acids. V shed 5 bases, J shed 0 bases, and the junction held 12 bases outside the gene matches. CDR3 sequence (DNA): TGTGCCAGCAGCCTGATACAGGGGCCCCTTATGAACACTGAAGCTTTCTTT. It is translated as CASSLIQGPLMNTEAFF.

This sequence joins TRBV14 and TRBJ2-3; D may match TRBD1 or TRBD2 (6 bases each). V was trimmed by 1 base and J by 1 base, leaving 9 bases between them. Germline lookup yields CDR1 SGHDN and CDR2 FVKESK. This CDR3 has 15 residues. CDR3 nucleotides: TGTGCCAGCAGCCAAGGGGGGGCGGGCACAGATACGCAGTATTTT. Amino acid sequence: CASSQGGAGTDTQYF. Combining the CDR3 with reference TRBV14 and TRBJ2-3 gives the whole variable domain EAGVTQFPSHSVIEKGQTVTLRCDPISGHDNLYWYRRVMGKEIKFLLHFVKESKQDESGMPNNRFLAERTGGTYSTLKVQPAELEDSGVYFCASSQGGAGTDTQYFGPGTRLTVL.

Remarks on this clone: Germline is not matched at one junction end, which may reflect a read error. The rearrangement joins TRBV4-1 to TRBJ1-4, with 9 bases that match TRBD1. From germline, CDR1 is MGHRA and CDR2 YSYEKL. The CDR3 totals 15 residues. The CDR3 sequence: CASSPSGTGNEKLFF. The CDR3 coding sequence is TGCGCCAGTAGCCCCTCCGGGACAGGGAACGAAAAACTGTTTTTT.

This clone was picked up a small number of times. The gene calls are TRBV2 and TRBJ2-7; TRBD1 aligns across 7 bases. After removal of 7 bases from V and 0 bases from J, the junction contained 6 bases not matched to a gene. This CDR3 is 14 amino acids long. Looked up from germline, CDR1 is SNHLY and CDR2 is FYNNEI. This chain's CDR3 is CASTPGQPSYEQYF. CDR3 bases: TGTGCCAGCACCCCGGGACAGCCCTCCTACGAGCAGTACTTC.

This clone occurred many times. V gene TRBV15 combines with J gene TRBJ2-1; tentative D call: TRBD1 (5 bases). CDR1 is LNHNV and CDR2 is YYDKDF in the germline V gene (reference sequence). Trimming removed 1 base at V and 8 bases at J, with 12 bases between. The CDR3 runs to 14 residues. The CDR3 coding sequence is TGTGCCACCAGCAGAGCAGGGATCGAGGATGAGCAGTTCTTC. Translated, it gives CATSRAGIEDEQFF.

By sample fraction, this clone is medium-sized (0.01 to 0.1%). The gene calls are TRBV18 and TRBJ1-3; 9 bases line up with TRBD1. Germline V lookup: CDR1 KGHSH, CDR2 LQKENI. The CDR3 is 16 amino acids. J gave up 2 bases and V 2 bases, and 4 bases lay outside the gene matches. The DNA for the CDR3 is TGTGCCAGCTCACCATTCCGACAGGGGGCTGGAAACACCATATATTTT. Translation: CASSPFRQGAGNTIYF.

A single count supports this clone. V gene TRBV30 combines with J gene TRBJ1-3, with no clear D. The CDR3 is made up of 13 amino acids. Per the germline V gene, CDR1 is GTSNPN and CDR2 is SVGIG (reference sequence). Trimming took 2 bases from V and 2 from J, leaving 7 bases between them. In DNA, the CDR3 is TGTGCCTGGAGTTACACGGCTGGAAACACCATATATTTT. This encodes CAWSYTAGNTIYF. Complete variable domain (other parts from reference TRBV30 and TRBJ1-3): SQTIHQWPATLVQPVGSPLSLECTVEGTSNPNLYWYRQAAGRGLQLLFYSVGIGQISSEVPQNLSASRPQDRQFILSSKKLLLSDSGFYLCAWSYTAGNTIYFGEGSWLTVV.

By its share, this clone is medium-sized. V usage is TRBV6-1 and J usage is TRBJ1-3; maybe TRBD1 (6 bases). The V end was cut by 4 bases, the J end by 0 bases, with 13 bases between. CDR1 is MNHNS, CDR2 SASEGT, per germline. CDR3 length: 16 amino acids. The chain's CDR3 is CASSVQTGSSGNTIYF. The CDR3 region has the DNA TGTGCCAGCAGTGTACAAACAGGGAGCTCTGGAAACACCATATATTTT.

J is TRBJ2-3 and V is TRBV6-1, with D possibly being TRBD2 (6 bases). Between the trimmed V and J ends, which lost 6 bases and 4 bases, there was a span of 11 bases. CDR1 is MNHNS, CDR2 SASEGT, per germline. The CDR3 loop spans 13 amino acids. The CDR3 spells CASREGGADTQYF. DNA for the CDR3: TGTGCCAGCAGGGAGGGCGGGGCAGATACGCAGTATTTT.

The chain has TRBV11-2 and TRBJ2-2, with 11 bases matching TRBD2. CDR1 is SGHAT and CDR2 is FQNNGV in the germline V gene. J gave up 5 bases and V 2 bases, and 7 bases lay outside the gene matches. This CDR3 comprises 17 residues. The CDR3 reads CASSLNPSGGRTGELFF. CDR3 coding DNA: TGTGCCAGCAGCTTAAACCCTAGCGGGGGGAGGACCGGGGAGCTGTTTTTT.

Relative to its sample, this clone is medium-sized. The rearrangement joins TRBV5-1 to TRBJ2-7; D is uncertain. Trimming left V 0 bases short and J 5 bases short, with 3 bases between. Germline CDR1 SGHRS, CDR2 YFSETQ. The CDR3 has 11 amino acids. DNA of the CDR3: TGCGCCAGCAGCTTGGCGGACGAGCAGTACTTC. Translated: CASSLADEQYF.

This clone was counted only a few times. The chain couples TRBV11-1 to TRBJ1-3; TRBD1 agrees at 8 bases. Germline CDR1 reads SGHAT; CDR2 reads FQDESV (reference sequence). The CDR3 covers 17 residues. Trimming cost V 0 bases and J 4 bases; bases outside gene matches: 8. Here the CDR3 DNA reads TGTGCCAGCAGCTTAGCCCGCGCTGACAGGGGAGGAAACACCATATATTTT. Its translation: CASSLARADRGGNTIYF.

This clone was seen many times. The chain's CDR3 is CASSEYGGTGKEGYTF. The CDR3 nucleotides read TGTGCCAGCAGTGAATATGGAGGGACAGGGAAGGAAGGCTACACCTTC. The J gene is TRBJ1-2, the V gene TRBV25-1; 9 positions match TRBD1. The junction had 10 bases not matched to a gene; V was cut back by 0 bases and J by 8 bases. The CDR3 loop spans 16 amino acids. Germline V gives CDR1 MGHDK, CDR2 SYGVNS.

This clone came up many times. Other DNA sequences in this specimen translate into the identical CDR3. J is TRBJ2-7 and V is TRBV11-3; 8 bases align to TRBD1. Germline V gives CDR1 SGHNT, CDR2 YENEEA. CDR3 length: 16 residues. V shed 1 base, J shed 0 bases, and the junction held 5 bases outside the gene matches. CDR3 region: CASSLGAGGFSYEQYF. The CDR3, as DNA: TGTGCCAGCAGCTTAGGGGCAGGGGGCTTCTCCTACGAGCAGTACTTC.

This clone is termed medium-sized. V is TRBV19 and J is TRBJ1-4; D unresolved. V dropped 7 bases and J dropped 3 bases, with 12 bases sitting between them. Looked up from germline, CDR1 is LNHDA and CDR2 is SQIVND (reference sequence). CDR3 length: 14 amino acids. The CDR3 reads CASMYAGANEKLFF. DNA of the CDR3: TGTGCCAGTATGTATGCCGGGGCTAATGAAAAACTGTTTTTT.

J is TRBJ2-3 and V is TRBV20-1, with TRBD2 matching over 8 bases. Unmatched junction bases numbered 5, after V lost 0 bases and J lost 0 bases. Germline V gene sequence: CDR1 DFQATT, CDR2 SNEGSKA (reference sequence). The CDR3 has 16 residues. CDR3 nucleotide sequence: TGCAGTGCTAGAGATTCCCAGCGGGGGAGCACAGATACGCAGTATTTT. This translates into CSARDSQRGSTDTQYF.

The chain uses TRBV5-1 and TRBJ1-2; a weak D match, TRBD1 (5 bases). The V gene's germline CDR1 is SGHRS and CDR2 YFSETQ. V gave up 0 bases and J gave up 2 bases, with 11 bases separating them. This CDR3 spans 15 amino acids. The CDR3 nucleotides read TGCGCCAGCAGCTTGGGGGGGAGCGCGAACTATGGCTACACCTTC. This translates into CASSLGGSANYGYTF.

The chain uses TRBV20-1 and TRBJ1-1, with TRBD1 identical over 9 bases. CDR3 length equals 15 residues. Trimming cost V 7 bases and J 4 bases; bases outside gene matches: 13. Germline V CDR1 and CDR2: DFQATT, SNEGSKA (reference sequence). The CDR3 is CSGKGQGGGATEAFF. For the CDR3, the DNA is TGCAGTGGCAAGGGACAGGGTGGGGGTGCCACTGAAGCTTTCTTT.

This clone appeared many times. This chain joins TRBV2 and TRBJ2-3; D may be TRBD1 or TRBD2 (5 bases each). V gave up 1 base and J gave up 6 bases, with 8 bases separating them. Germline V gene sequence: CDR1 SNHLY, CDR2 FYNNEI. CDR3 length equals 13 residues. CDR3 coding DNA: TGTGCCAGCAGTGAAGAATGGGGGGATACGCAGTATTTT. Translated, it gives CASSEEWGDTQYF. The full variable domain, in which reference TRBV2 and TRBJ2-3 provide the parts outside the CDR3, is EPEVTQTPSHQVTQMGQEVILRCVPISNHLYFYWYRQILGQKVEFLVSFYNNEISEKSEIFDDQFSVERPDGSNFTLKIRSTKLEDSAMYFCASSEEWGDTQYFGPGTRLTVL.